Here is one T cell receptor beta chain with its context. Data came from immunoSEQ multiplex PCR; TCRdb stores just in-frame clones and leaves some out. The sample gives 200,000 to 250,000 clones, 90% of which show up once; 1.2% is in the top ten. The CDR3 sequence is 13 residues long. Trimming cost V 0 bases and J 6 bases, with 7 bases left between them. These data belong to a study of blood T cell repertoires in COVID-19. Two negative PCRs, clearance, or symptom resolution had been documented for recovered Cohort 3 donors. J is TRBJ2-3 and V is TRBV12-3 or TRBV12-4; D remains unclear. The origin of this receptor is a man aged 30 to 39 who had recovered from COVID-19. The material sequenced was PBMCs or T cells enriched from blood (not recorded which). Written as DNA, the CDR3 is TGTGCCAGCAGTTTAGCCGCACAGGATACGCAGTATTTT. Its protein product is CASSLAAQDTQYF.